Listed here are 8 T cell receptor beta chains from one sample, sequenced in a study of blood T cell repertoires in COVID-19. TCRdb's copy holds only in-frame clones and misses some; the assay was immunoSEQ multiplex PCR. The table lists around 300,000 clones, roughly 91% of them singletons. Specimen: PBMCs or T cells enriched from blood (not recorded which). These receptors were obtained from a woman aged 60 to 75 who had recovered from COVID-19.

The chain uses TRBV28 and TRBJ1-2, with D perhaps TRBD1 (6 bases). Trimming left V 6 bases short and J 7 bases short, with 24 bases between. This CDR3 is built from 16 residues. Per germline, CDR1 MDHEN and CDR2 SYDVKM. Here the CDR3 DNA reads TGTGCCAGCAGCCTACCCCACAGGGTAATAACCGGTGGCTACACCTTC. Translation gives CASSLPHRVITGGYTF.

This clone has more than one count but fewer than ten. The chain links TRBV2 to TRBJ2-1; TRBD2 matches 9 bases. This CDR3 comprises 15 residues. Per germline, CDR1 SNHLY and CDR2 FYNNEI. V lost 3 bases to trimming and J lost 4 bases; unmatched junction nucleotides: 4. The chain's CDR3 is CASSELAGEYNEQFF. DNA of the CDR3: TGTGCCAGCAGTGAGTTAGCGGGGGAGTACAATGAGCAGTTCTTC.

The rearrangement links TRBV24-1 to TRBJ2-1; 9 positions agree with TRBD2. The CDR3 contains 17 residues. Germline V CDR1 and CDR2: KGHDR, SFDVKD. J was trimmed by 7 bases and V by 5 bases; bases with no gene match: 14. CDR3 in amino acids: CATSGGIIAGVWNEQFF. The CDR3 coding sequence is TGTGCCACCAGTGGGGGGATTATAGCGGGAGTCTGGAATGAGCAGTTCTTC.

This clone was observed a single time. The genes are TRBV28 and TRBJ1-5; D is perhaps TRBD1 (6 bases). Per the germline V gene, CDR1 is MDHEN and CDR2 is SYDVKM. V lost 2 bases and J lost 6, with 11 bases in between. The CDR3 runs to 14 residues. The CDR3 sequence is CASSLGGSAQPQHF. CDR3 bases: TGTGCCAGCAGTTTAGGGGGCTCGGCTCAGCCCCAGCATTTT.

This chain links TRBV7-3 with TRBJ1-1; D is unclear. This CDR3 has 15 amino acids. V was trimmed by 1 base and J by 1 base, leaving 10 bases between them. Germline assignment: CDR1 SGHTA and CDR2 FQGTGA. The CDR3 sequence: CASSLNSAGNTEAFF. DNA for the CDR3: TGTGCCAGCAGCTTAAACTCCGCCGGGAACACTGAAGCTTTCTTT.

The rearrangement links TRBV5-1 to TRBJ2-1; weak D call: TRBD1 (6 bases). CDR1 is SGHRS and CDR2 is YFSETQ in the germline V gene. The CDR3 is 15 residues long. The V end lost 4 bases, the J end lost 3 bases, and 14 bases lay between the germline ends. DNA for the CDR3: TGCGCCAGCAGCGACACGGGACACGACTACAATGAGCAGTTCTTC. Amino acids: CASSDTGHDYNEQFF.

This clone has a handful of counts. The V gene is TRBV29-1, the J gene TRBJ2-7; D possibly corresponds to TRBD1 (5 bases). CDR3 length: 12 amino acids. Trimming pared 2 bases from V and 5 bases from J, leaving 10 bases between. Germline values: CDR1 SQVTM, CDR2 ANQGSEA. The CDR3 sequence is CSVERGSDEQYF. The DNA for the CDR3 is TGCAGCGTTGAAAGGGGTTCCGACGAGCAGTACTTC.

The V gene is TRBV9, the J gene TRBJ1-1; no reliable D call. The CDR3 consists of 13 residues. Deletions cut 4 bases from V and 6 bases from J, with 13 bases between. Germline loops: CDR1 SGDLS, CDR2 YYNGEE. This CDR3 is CASSYHPGSEAFF. The CDR3, as DNA: TGTGCCAGCAGCTATCACCCGGGATCTGAAGCTTTCTTT. The whole variable domain, remainder taken from reference TRBV9 and TRBJ1-1, is DSGVTQTPKHLITATGQRVTLRCSPRSGDLSVYWYQQSLDQGLQFLIQYYNGEERAKGNILERFSAQQFPDLHSELNLSSLELGDSALYFCASSYHPGSEAFFGQGTRLTVV.